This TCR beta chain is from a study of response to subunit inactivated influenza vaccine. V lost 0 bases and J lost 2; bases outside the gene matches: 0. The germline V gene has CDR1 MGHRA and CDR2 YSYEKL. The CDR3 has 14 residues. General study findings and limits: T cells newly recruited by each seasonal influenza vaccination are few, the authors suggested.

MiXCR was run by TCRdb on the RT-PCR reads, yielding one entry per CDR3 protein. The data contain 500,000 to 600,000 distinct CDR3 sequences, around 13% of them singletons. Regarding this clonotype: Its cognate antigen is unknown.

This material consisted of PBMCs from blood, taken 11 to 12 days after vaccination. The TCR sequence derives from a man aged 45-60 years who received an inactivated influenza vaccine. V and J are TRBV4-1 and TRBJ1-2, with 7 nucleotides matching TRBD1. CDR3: CASSQETGNYGYTF. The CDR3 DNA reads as TGCGCCAGCAGCCAAGAGACAGGGAACTATGGCTACACCTTC.